Each of the 17 T cell receptor beta chains below was sequenced from the same sample in a study of blood T cell repertoires in COVID-19. The repertoire was sequenced with immunoSEQ multiplex PCR; TCRdb's copy has only in-frame clones and lacks some. Of tens of thousands of clones in the sample, more than 85% were seen once. Sequences were obtained from peripheral blood. The receptors here all came from a middle-aged man with acute or convalescent COVID-19.

This clone turned up a few times. This chain uses TRBV5-1 with TRBJ1-6; TRBD1 matches 10 bases. The length of the CDR3 is 15 residues. From germline, CDR1 is SGHRS and CDR2 YFSETQ. Trimming at V came to 4 bases and at J to 9 bases, leaving 7 bases not matched to a gene. The CDR3 DNA reads as TGCGCCAGCAGCCCGGGACAGGGGCAGGGTTCACCCCTCCACTTT. Its protein product is CASSPGQGQGSPLHF.

The chain employs TRBV10-1 and TRBJ2-2, with a tentative D call TRBD1 (6 bases). The CDR3 is made up of 14 amino acids. Germline V gives CDR1 WNHNN, CDR2 SYGVQD (reference sequence). V lost 6 bases to trimming and J lost 4 bases, with 12 bases between them. CDR3 in DNA: TGCGCCAGCAGCAGGGACATCGGCACCGGGGAGCTGTTTTTT. Translated: CASSRDIGTGELFF.

This clone appeared a single time. The chain links TRBV6-5 to TRBJ1-1; 7 bases align to TRBD1. Germline V gene lookup returns CDR1 MNHEY and CDR2 SVGAGI. The V segment lost 2 bases and the J segment 6 bases; nucleotides outside the gene matches: 12. This CDR3 region has 16 residues. The CDR3, as DNA: TGTGCCAGCAGTTACCCCTCAGGGACAGAGCCCTCTGAAGCTTTCTTT. Residues: CASSYPSGTEPSEAFF.

The rearrangement joins TRBV19 to TRBJ2-1; 7 bases map to TRBD2. This CDR3 has 13 residues. CDR1 and CDR2 (germline): LNHDA, SQIVND (reference sequence). V gave up 4 bases and J gave up 3 bases; unmatched junction bases: 0. The CDR3 DNA reads as TGTGCCAGTAGTAGCGGGGGCTACAATGAGCAGTTCTTC. Amino acids: CASSSGGYNEQFF.

This chain connects TRBV18 to TRBJ2-4; D perhaps matches TRBD1 (6 bases). CDR3 length equals 16 residues. Per the germline V gene, CDR1 is KGHSH and CDR2 is LQKENI. The V gene lost 1 base and the J gene lost 0 bases, with 10 bases spanning the gap. CDR3 protein: CASSPLDRLAKNIQYF. The CDR3 DNA follows: TGTGCCAGCTCACCACTGGACAGATTAGCCAAAAACATTCAGTACTTC. Based on the CDR3 plus reference TRBV18 and TRBJ2-4, the full variable domain is NAGVMQNPRHLVRRRGQEARLRCSPMKGHSHVYWYRQLPEEGLKFMVYLQKENIIDESGMPKERFSAEFPKEGPSILRIQQVVRGDSAAYFCASSPLDRLAKNIQYFGAGTRLSVL.

The chain joins TRBV4-2 to TRBJ1-6; maybe TRBD1 (5 bases). Deletions cut 3 bases from V and 0 bases from J, with 9 bases between. CDR3 length equals 16 residues. CDR1 LGHNA and CDR2 YNFKEQ come from the germline V gene. CDR3 coding DNA: TGTGCCAGCAGCCAGAGACAGAGCTCCTATAATTCACCCCTCCACTTT. It codes for CASSQRQSSYNSPLHF.

The chain recombines TRBV20-1 with TRBJ2-3; 8 bases map to TRBD1. The CDR3 runs to 15 residues. The germline CDR1 and CDR2 sequences are DFQATT and SNEGSKA (reference sequence). After removal of 3 bases from V and 4 bases from J, the junction contained 9 bases not matched to a gene. The CDR3 region is CSASPRTGLPDTQYF. CDR3 bases: TGCAGTGCTAGTCCTCGGACAGGGCTGCCAGATACGCAGTATTTT.

The chain links TRBV7-2 to TRBJ2-6; 7 nucleotides match TRBD1. From germline, CDR1 is SGHTA and CDR2 FQGNSA. V lost 8 bases to trimming and J lost 2 bases; unmatched junction nucleotides: 3. The CDR3 extends over 14 amino acids. CDR3: CASGTGAGANVLTF. Here the CDR3 DNA reads TGTGCCAGCGGAACAGGGGCTGGGGCCAACGTCCTGACTTTC.

CDR3 nucleotides: TGTGCCAGCAAGGAGGGTTACACAGATACGCAGTATTTT. Translated: CASKEGYTDTQYF. The chain recombines TRBV6-5 with TRBJ2-3; TRBD2 might be the D (6 bases). The CDR3 runs 13 residues. V gave up 7 bases and J gave up 2 bases, with 10 bases separating them. The germline gives CDR1 MNHEY, CDR2 SVGAGI.

The chain recombines TRBV9 with TRBJ1-3; 9 bases agree with TRBD1. This CDR3 is 15 amino acids long. Germline values: CDR1 SGDLS, CDR2 YYNGEE. J lost 4 bases, V lost 3 bases, and 5 bases had no gene match. CDR3: CASSDRGRGGNTIYF. The CDR3 coding sequence is TGTGCCAGCAGCGACAGGGGGCGCGGAGGAAACACCATATATTTT.

The chain carries TRBV2 and TRBJ1-5; no clear D. V was trimmed by 5 bases and J by 4 bases, leaving 9 bases between them. The CDR3 covers 13 residues. In germline, CDR1 is SNHLY, CDR2 FYNNEI. This CDR3 reads CASSNDGNQPQHF. The CDR3 nucleotides are TGTGCCAGCAGTAATGACGGGAATCAGCCCCAGCATTTT. The full variable domain, completed using reference TRBV2 and TRBJ1-5, is EPEVTQTPSHQVTQMGQEVILRCVPISNHLYFYWYRQILGQKVEFLVSFYNNEISEKSEIFDDQFSVERPDGSNFTLKIRSTKLEDSAMYFCASSNDGNQPQHFGDGTRLSIL.

The DNA of the CDR3 is TGTGCCAGCAGTGAGTGGGACACCTGGTTTTTT. Translation gives CASSEWDTWFF. The rearrangement links TRBV6-1 to TRBJ1-4; tentatively, D is TRBD1 (6 bases). The length of the CDR3 is 11 residues. With 3 bases removed from V and 16 bases from J, the gap between germline ends came to 12 bases. Germline V gene data show CDR1 as MNHNS and CDR2 as SASEGT.

The V and J genes are TRBV19 and TRBJ1-3, with D uncertain. The CDR3 is 12 residues long. Germline CDR1 reads LNHDA; CDR2 reads SQIVND (reference sequence). Trimming took off 5 bases at V and 4 bases at J, with 6 bases between the two ends. Here the CDR3 DNA reads TGTGCCAGTAGTGTCATCGGAAACACCATATATTTT. Encoded protein: CASSVIGNTIYF.

V is TRBV11-2 and J is TRBJ2-7; 9 bases map to TRBD2. Trimming at V came to 2 bases and at J to 3 bases, leaving 14 bases not matched to a gene. The V gene's germline CDR1 is SGHAT and CDR2 FQNNGV. The CDR3 runs 18 residues. The CDR3 nucleotides are TGTGCCAGCAGCTTACTTCCACCGGGACTAGCAAGCGGCTACGAGCAGTACTTC. Protein product: CASSLLPPGLASGYEQYF.

The rearrangement uses TRBV18 and TRBJ1-1, with D possibly TRBD1 on 6 matching bases. In germline, CDR1 is KGHSH, CDR2 LQKENI. With 6 bases removed from V and 3 bases from J, the gap between germline ends came to 14 bases. The CDR3 sequence is 14 residues long. CDR3 DNA: TGTGCCAGCTCGTCCAGGGGACTAGACACTGAAGCTTTCTTT. Translation: CASSSRGLDTEAFF.

The V gene is TRBV21-1, the J gene TRBJ2-5; the table's D call, TRBD2, was not checked against the DNA. TRBV21-1 is deemed a pseudogene. The CDR3 covers 14 residues. CDR3 amino acids: CTSSSTSVPGPQYF. As DNA, the CDR3 is TGTACCAGCAGCTCGACTAGCGTGCCGGGTCCCCAGTACTTC.

V and J are TRBV10-3 and TRBJ1-3, with 7 bases identical to TRBD1. V dropped 7 bases and J dropped 0; count of bases not matched to a gene: 6. The germline V gene has CDR1 ENHRY and CDR2 SYGVKD. The CDR3 has 15 amino acids. The CDR3 nucleotides read TGTGCCATCACCTCAGGGGGGCTCTCTGGAAACACCATATATTTT. Translation gives CAITSGGLSGNTIYF.